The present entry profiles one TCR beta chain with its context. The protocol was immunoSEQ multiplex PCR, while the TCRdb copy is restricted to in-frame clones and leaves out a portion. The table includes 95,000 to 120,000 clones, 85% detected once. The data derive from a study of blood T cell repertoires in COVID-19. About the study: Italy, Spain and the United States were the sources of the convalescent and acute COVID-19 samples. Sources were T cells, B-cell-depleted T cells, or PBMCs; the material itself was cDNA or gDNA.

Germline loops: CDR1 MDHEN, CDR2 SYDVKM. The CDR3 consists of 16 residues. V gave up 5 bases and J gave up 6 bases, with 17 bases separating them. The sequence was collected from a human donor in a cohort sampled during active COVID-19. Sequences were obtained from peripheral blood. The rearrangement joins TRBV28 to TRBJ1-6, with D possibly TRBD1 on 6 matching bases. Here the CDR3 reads CASSEVQGRGNSPLHF. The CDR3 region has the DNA TGTGCCAGCAGTGAAGTACAGGGCCGGGGTAATTCACCCCTCCACTTT.